Listed here are 32 T cell receptor beta chains from one sample, sequenced in a study of T cell repertoires in cytomegalovirus infection. Which antigens these TCRs recognize remains unknown. TCRdb re-analysed the reads in MiXCR, keeping a single row per CDR3 protein. The sample has 300,000 or so distinct CDR3 sequences; around 25% are singletons. The sequenced sample was cultured PBMCs, obtained from culture after CMV antigen stimulation. These receptors were taken from a human donor in good health (CMV status not recorded). Some clones in this sample may be carry-over from other donors' samples.

This clonotype has a handful of counts. This sequence joins TRBV13 and TRBJ1-1; D unclear. This CDR3 spans 16 amino acids. CDR1 and CDR2 from the germline V gene are PRHDT and FYEKMQ (reference sequence). The V end was cut by 0 bases, the J end by 1 base, with 12 bases between. The chain's CDR3 is CASSLGLGRRNTEAFF. The CDR3 nucleotides read TGTGCCAGCAGCTTAGGCCTAGGACGGAGGAACACTGAAGCTTTCTTT.

This clonotype has more than one count but fewer than ten. V gene TRBV19 combines with J gene TRBJ2-7; 8 nucleotides agree with TRBD2. The CDR3 extends over 15 amino acids. Germline-derived CDR1 and CDR2 are LNHDA and SQIVND (reference sequence). Losses at the gene ends were 7 bases for V and 3 bases for J; bases not matched to a gene: 11. CDR3 nucleotides: TGTGCCAGTAACCGGGGGTCAGCGGGAGACTACGAGCAGTACTTC. It translates to CASNRGSAGDYEQYF.

CDR3 nucleotide sequence: TGTGCCAGCAGTTACCCTAGTAGCGGGAGAGGTGAGCAGTTCTTC. Translation: CASSYPSSGRGEQFF. This chain links TRBV6-2 or TRBV6-3 with TRBJ2-1; the match to TRBD2 covers 9 bases. The V and J ends lost 2 bases and 9 bases, in that order; junction bases with no gene match: 8. The CDR3 extends over 15 amino acids. Per the germline V gene, CDR1 is MNHEY and CDR2 is SVGEGT.

The chain has TRBV25-1 and TRBJ1-6; tentatively, D is TRBD1 (5 bases). The V and J ends lost 4 bases and 12 bases respectively, with 13 bases between them. This CDR3 region has 13 residues. Germline CDR1 and CDR2: MGHDK and SYGVNS. The CDR3 loop reads CASSGGLARPLHF. The CDR3 nucleotides read TGTGCCAGCAGTGGGGGCCTAGCGCGACCCCTCCACTTT.

A few counts support this clonotype. The V gene is TRBV6-2 or TRBV6-3, the J gene TRBJ2-2; TRBD2 agrees at 11 bases. CDR3 length: 17 amino acids. Germline V lookup: CDR1 MNHEY, CDR2 SVGEGT. V dropped 3 bases and J dropped 4; count of bases not matched to a gene: 7. The CDR3 nucleotides read TGTGCCAGCAGTTATGAGGGAACTAGCGGGAGCACCGGGGAGCTGTTTTTT. This sequence encodes CASSYEGTSGSTGELFF.

The chain joins TRBV4-3 to TRBJ1-4; no clear D gene. The CDR3 totals 16 residues. Germline V CDR1 and CDR2: LGHNA, YSLEER. V was pared by 1 base and J by 7 bases, with 16 bases between. The CDR3 region has the DNA TGCGCCAGCAGCCAAGGTGGTCCGGAACGGGGTGAAAAACTGTTTTTT. Protein sequence: CASSQGGPERGEKLFF.

The rearrangement joins TRBV5-1 to TRBJ2-1; 13 bases fit TRBD2. This CDR3 has 16 residues. Trimming removed 1 base from V and 6 bases from J; junction bases left unmatched: 4. Germline V lookup: CDR1 SGHRS, CDR2 YFSETQ. The CDR3 spells CASSLWTSGRPNEQFF. For the CDR3, the DNA is TGCGCCAGCAGCTTGTGGACTAGCGGGAGACCCAATGAGCAGTTCTTC.

V gene TRBV28 combines with J gene TRBJ1-1; no clear D. Trimming removed 3 bases from V and 1 base from J, with 9 bases in between. Looked up from germline, CDR1 is MDHEN and CDR2 is SYDVKM. The CDR3 contains 14 residues. The CDR3 sequence: CASSFRLRNTEAFF. The DNA for the CDR3 is TGTGCCAGCAGTTTTCGGCTCCGGAACACTGAAGCTTTCTTT.

This clonotype has ten or more counts. The gene calls are TRBV12-3 or TRBV12-4 and TRBJ2-7; no firm D call. This CDR3 is 15 amino acids long. The germline V and J ends were trimmed by 4 bases and 0 bases, with 13 bases remaining between them. The CDR3 region is CASSSRTVSSYEQYF. CDR3 nucleotides: TGTGCCAGCAGTTCCCGGACGGTGAGCTCCTACGAGCAGTACTTC.

The gene calls are TRBV7-3 and TRBJ2-1; unclear D gene. Between the trimmed V and J ends, which lost 5 bases and 8 bases, there was a span of 13 bases. The CDR3 totals 13 residues. Germline CDR1 and CDR2: SGHTA and FQGTGA. The CDR3, as DNA: TGTGCCAGCAGCCAAAGTAGTAAGGATGAGCAGTTCTTC. Translating it yields CASSQSSKDEQFF.

This clonotype was detected a few times. The chain employs TRBV29-1 and TRBJ2-7; D perhaps matches TRBD2 (6 bases). CDR1 and CDR2 from the germline V gene are SQVTM and ANQGSEA. V dropped 4 bases and J dropped 8 bases, with 18 bases sitting between them. This CDR3 is built from 13 residues. The DNA of the CDR3 is TGCAGCGTTGTCACAACGGGGGATGGCCAGCAGTACGTC. This translates into CSVVTTGDGQQYV.

This clonotype was observed once. The chain carries TRBV20-1 and TRBJ2-5; TRBD2 matches at 10 bases. With V trimmed by 4 bases and J by 4 bases, 6 bases remained unmatched. The CDR3 length is 14 residues. Looked up from germline, CDR1 is DFQATT and CDR2 is SNEGSKA (reference sequence). CDR3 nucleotides: TGCAGTGCTAAGCAGCGGGAGGGTCGAGAGACCCAGTACTTC. As protein: CSAKQREGRETQYF.

The chain carries TRBV28 and TRBJ2-2; D is perhaps TRBD1 (5 bases). Germline lookup yields CDR1 MDHEN and CDR2 SYDVKM. The CDR3 runs to 15 residues. Trimming left V 5 bases short and J 3 bases short, with 13 bases between. The CDR3 DNA sequence: TGTGCCAGCAGTCCCCTCGACAGAGACACCGGGGAGCTGTTTTTT. Protein: CASSPLDRDTGELFF. The full variable domain, with the rest looked up from reference TRBV28 and TRBJ2-2, is DVKVTQSSRYLVKRTGEKVFLECVQDMDHENMFWYRQDPGLGLRLIYFSYDVKMKEKGDIPEGYSVSREKKERFSLILESASTNQTSMYLCASSPLDRDTGELFFGEGSRLTVL.

In this sample, this clonotype turned up a few times. The CDR3 DNA is TGTGCCAGCAGTTTAGTTTGGGGAGGTCAGCCCCAGCATTTT. Translated, it gives CASSLVWGGQPQHF. The chain is built from TRBV12-3 or TRBV12-4 and TRBJ1-5; D unresolved. Trimming took 1 base from V and 6 from J, leaving 10 bases between them. This CDR3 is built from 14 residues.

The gene calls are TRBV20-1 and TRBJ2-7; 12 bases fit TRBD1. J lost 3 bases, V lost 6 bases, and 9 bases had no gene match. Looked up from germline, CDR1 is DFQATT and CDR2 is SNEGSKA (reference sequence). There are 15 residues in the CDR3. CDR3 in DNA: TGCAGTGCGGCAGGGACAGGGGGCTCATTCTACGAGCAGTACTTC. The encoded protein is CSAAGTGGSFYEQYF.

J is TRBJ2-1 and V is TRBV25-1; D call uncertain. The V end was cut by 1 base, the J end by 3 bases, with 13 bases between. Germline CDR1 and CDR2: MGHDK and SYGVNS. CDR3 size: 16 residues. As DNA, the CDR3 is TGTGCCAGCAGTGAATCAGGTGGGCCACACTACAATGAGCAGTTCTTC. Its translation is CASSESGGPHYNEQFF.

The chain recombines TRBV5-4 with TRBJ1-6; D perhaps matches TRBD1 (5 bases). The CDR3 spans 15 residues. In germline, CDR1 is SGHNT, CDR2 YYREEE (reference sequence). V shed 0 bases and J shed 8 bases, with 12 bases lying between them. CDR3 nucleotide sequence: TGTGCCAGCAGCTTGGGGGGGACTGCAGATTCACCCCTCCACTTT. This translates into CASSLGGTADSPLHF.

J is TRBJ2-1 and V is TRBV28; TRBD1 is a possible D gene (5 bases). The germline CDR1 and CDR2 sequences are MDHEN and SYDVKM. V lost 7 bases to trimming and J lost 4 bases, with 14 bases between them. The CDR3 contains 14 residues. CDR3 DNA: TGTGCCAGCACGTCACAGGCCATGTACAATGAGCAGTTCTTC. Translated, it gives CASTSQAMYNEQFF.

The table lists this clonotype with a few counts. This rearrangement joins TRBV28 to TRBJ2-4; 7 nucleotides line up with TRBD1. The J segment lost 8 bases and the V segment lost 3 bases, leaving 13 bases of the junction unmatched. The CDR3 length is 16 residues. CDR1 and CDR2 (germline): MDHEN, SYDVKM. The CDR3 DNA sequence: TGTGCCAGCAGTTTCTCTGGTCGGTACCAGGGGGACATTCAGTACTTC. It translates to CASSFSGRYQGDIQYF. Drawing the rest from reference TRBV28 and TRBJ2-4, the complete variable domain is DVKVTQSSRYLVKRTGEKVFLECVQDMDHENMFWYRQDPGLGLRLIYFSYDVKMKEKGDIPEGYSVSREKKERFSLILESASTNQTSMYLCASSFSGRYQGDIQYFGAGTRLSVL.

At least ten counts were recorded for this clonotype. The gene calls are TRBV7-6 and TRBJ1-6, with TRBD1 matching 7 bases. The CDR3 has 17 residues. The trim removed 1 base at V and 7 bases at J, leaving 10 bases unmatched. From germline, CDR1 is SGHVS and CDR2 FNYEAQ. CDR3 protein: CASSLVAPGQHNSPLHF. CDR3 nucleotides: TGTGCCAGCAGCTTAGTGGCCCCGGGACAGCACAATTCACCCCTCCACTTT.

This chain connects TRBV6-5 to TRBJ1-2; 7 bases map to TRBD1. This CDR3 spans 19 amino acids. The germline gives CDR1 MNHEY, CDR2 SVGAGI. V shed 0 bases, J shed 2 bases, and the junction held 15 bases outside the gene matches. The CDR3 region has the DNA TGTGCCAGCAGTTACTCTTTCCGGGACAGAGATTTTTTGAACTATGGCTACACCTTC. Its protein product is CASSYSFRDRDFLNYGYTF.

This clonotype was recorded only once. The J gene is TRBJ2-7, the V gene TRBV12-3 or TRBV12-4, with TRBD2 matching over 11 bases. With 2 bases clipped from V and 3 bases from J, the junction kept 6 bases outside the gene matches. CDR3 length equals 16 residues. The CDR3 reads CASSLWLAGGGYEQYV. For the CDR3, the DNA is TGTGCCAGCAGTTTATGGCTAGCGGGAGGTGGCTACGAGCAGTACGTC.

This clonotype was observed many times. The chain links TRBV7-2 to TRBJ2-5, with TRBD1 matching over 12 bases. V lost 6 bases, J lost 4 bases, and 3 bases stayed unmatched. Germline CDR1 is SGHTA and CDR2 is FQGNSA. The CDR3 runs 14 residues. CDR3 coding DNA: TGTGCCAGCAGACCGGGACAGGGGGCAGAGACCCAGTACTTC. Its protein product is CASRPGQGAETQYF. Based on the CDR3 plus reference TRBV7-2 and TRBJ2-5, the full variable domain is GAGVSQSPSNKVTEKGKDVELRCDPISGHTALYWYRQSLGQGLEFLIYFQGNSAPDKSGLPSDRFSAERTGGSVSTLTIQRTQQEDSAVYLCASRPGQGAETQYFGPGTRLLVL.

There are a few counts of this clonotype. V usage is TRBV4-1 and J usage is TRBJ1-6; no clear D gene. CDR1 is MGHRA, CDR2 YSYEKL, per germline. The germline V and J ends were trimmed by 0 bases and 7 bases, with 10 bases remaining between them. CDR3 length: 15 amino acids. CDR3 sequence reads: CASSQDRMRNSPLHF. The CDR3 DNA sequence: TGCGCCAGCAGCCAAGACAGGATGCGGAATTCACCCCTCCACTTT.

The chain links TRBV6-1 to TRBJ1-4; TRBD1 agrees at 7 bases. This CDR3 is built from 15 residues. Losses at the gene ends were 5 bases for V and 7 bases for J; bases not matched to a gene: 10. Germline values: CDR1 MNHNS, CDR2 SASEGT. The CDR3 DNA reads as TGTGCCAGCAGTTCAACACCCGACAGGGCTGAAAAACTGTTTTTT. Translated: CASSSTPDRAEKLFF.

J is TRBJ1-5 and V is TRBV6-8, with D perhaps matching TRBD1 (5 bases). From germline, CDR1 is MNHGY and CDR2 SAAAGT. The CDR3 runs to 18 residues. V was pared by 7 bases and J by 1 base, with 23 bases between. CDR3: CASTPTEHLILSNQPQHF. The CDR3 nucleotides read TGTGCCAGCACCCCGACAGAACACCTCATTCTAAGCAATCAGCCCCAGCATTTT.

This clonotype was seen ten or more times. The rearrangement joins TRBV7-2 to TRBJ1-1, with 7 bases lining up with TRBD1. From germline, CDR1 is SGHTA and CDR2 FQGNSA. This CDR3 has 14 amino acids. The V gene end was trimmed by 5 bases and the J gene end by 6 bases; junction bases not matched to a gene: 9. The CDR3 DNA sequence: TGTGCCAGCAGCCCGTATAGGACAGGCGCTGAAGCTTTCTTT. Protein: CASSPYRTGAEAFF. The variable domain in full, completed from reference TRBV7-2 and TRBJ1-1, reads GAGVSQSPSNKVTEKGKDVELRCDPISGHTALYWYRQSLGQGLEFLIYFQGNSAPDKSGLPSDRFSAERTGGSVSTLTIQRTQQEDSAVYLCASSPYRTGAEAFFGQGTRLTVV.

The CDR3 is CSAVARVNTEAFF. DNA of the CDR3: TGCAGCGCAGTGGCCAGGGTGAACACTGAAGCTTTCTTT. The gene calls are TRBV29-1 and TRBJ1-1; TRBD1 might be the D (5 bases). Trimming took off 7 bases at V and 0 bases at J, with 12 bases between the two ends. Germline values: CDR1 SQVTM, CDR2 ANQGSEA. This CDR3 comprises 13 residues.

This clonotype was picked up a small number of times. V usage is TRBV12-3 or TRBV12-4 and J usage is TRBJ2-1; D not resolved. V dropped 6 bases and J dropped 6 bases, with 12 bases sitting between them. The CDR3 runs to 13 residues. The CDR3 DNA sequence: TGTGCCAGCAGCCTCGGCGTGGGCAATGAGCAGTTCTTC. The encoded protein is CASSLGVGNEQFF.

The chain's CDR3 is CASSSRSGRDDTQYF. The CDR3 DNA is TGTGCCAGCAGCTCCCGTAGCGGGAGGGATGATACGCAGTATTTT. This chain connects TRBV11-1 to TRBJ2-3; 11 positions agree with TRBD2. Trimming removed 4 bases from V and 6 bases from J; junction bases left unmatched: 6. Germline CDR1 SGHAT, CDR2 FQDESV (reference sequence). CDR3 length equals 15 residues.

The chain combines TRBV7-9 with TRBJ1-2; D unclear. The CDR3 length is 14 residues. The V end lost 3 bases, the J end lost 7 bases, and 15 bases lay between the germline ends. Germline CDR1 is SEHNR and CDR2 is FQNEAQ (reference sequence). The CDR3: CASSFPDGRVGYTF. CDR3 in DNA: TGTGCCAGCAGCTTTCCGGACGGGAGAGTTGGCTACACCTTC.

In the case of this clonotype: Sequence at one end of the junction differs from germline and may be a read error. The V gene is TRBV6-1, the J gene TRBJ2-7; 12 bases align to TRBD2. CDR3 size: 16 residues. The germline V gene encodes CDR1 MNHNS and CDR2 SASEGT. The CDR3 sequence is CASRRTTSGSSHEQYF. CDR3 DNA sequence: TGTGCCAGCAGACGTACGACTAGCGGGAGCTCCCACGAGCAGTACTTC.